This T cell receptor (beta chain) is drawn from a study of beta chain features in type 1 diabetes. Study in general: Comparable age, gender and cell yields were observed in patients relative to healthy donors.

Findings and limits, study-wide: All four CD4+ subsets of Type 1 diabetes patients contained TCRB CDR3s that were moderately but significantly shorter.

One heparinised blood draw averaging about 120 mL was given by each donor. Without exception, sorted populations had purity beyond 95%. The sample holds a few counts of this clone. The antigen is undetermined. Every isolated RNA sample was fully reverse transcribed, so sequencing captured expressed TCRB transcripts. Data came from immunoSEQ multiplex PCR; TCRdb stores just in-frame clones and leaves some out. The data hold roughly 330,000 clones, with less than 15% observed a single time. V gave up 4 bases and J gave up 2 bases; unmatched junction bases: 3. Germline V CDR1 and CDR2: MGHDK, SYGVNS. This CDR3 contains 15 residues.

The source is a young woman with type 1 diabetes. V usage is TRBV25-1 and J usage is TRBJ2-3; 10 bases agree with TRBD2. Source material: naive CD4+ T cells from blood. This chain's CDR3 is CASSGTSGYTDTQYF. The CDR3 DNA reads as TGTGCCAGCAGTGGGACTAGCGGATACACAGATACGCAGTATTTT.